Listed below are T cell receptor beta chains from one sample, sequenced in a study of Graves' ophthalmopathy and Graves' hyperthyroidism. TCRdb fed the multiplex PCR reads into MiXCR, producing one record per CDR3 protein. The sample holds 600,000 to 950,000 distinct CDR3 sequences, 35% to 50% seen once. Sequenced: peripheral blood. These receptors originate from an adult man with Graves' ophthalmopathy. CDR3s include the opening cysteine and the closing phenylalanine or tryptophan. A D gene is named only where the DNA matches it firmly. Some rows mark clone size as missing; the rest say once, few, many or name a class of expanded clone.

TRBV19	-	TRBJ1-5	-	CASSLLQGSQPQHF	TGTGCCAGTAGTCTCTTGCAGGGGAGTCAGCCCCAGCATTTT
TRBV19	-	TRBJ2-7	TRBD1	CASRGGQGGGYEQYF	TGTGCCAGTAGAGGCGGACAGGGGGGCGGCTACGAGCAGTACTTC
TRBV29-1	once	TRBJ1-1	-	CSVGLSGDTEAFF	TGCAGCGTTGGACTCTCGGGGGACACTGAAGCTTTCTTT
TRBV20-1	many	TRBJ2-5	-	CRVSTQYF	TGCAGGGTTTCTACCCAGTACTTC
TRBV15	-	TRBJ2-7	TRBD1	CATSSPRDRVAYEQYF	TGTGCCACCAGCAGCCCCCGGGACAGGGTCGCCTACGAGCAGTACTTC
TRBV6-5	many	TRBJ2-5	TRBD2	CASSYRTSGFPETQYF	TGTGCCAGCAGTTACCGGACTAGCGGGTTTCCAGAGACCCAGTACTTC
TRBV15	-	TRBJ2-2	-	CATSRVVGALSTGELFF	TGTGCCACCAGCAGAGTGGTCGGGGCTTTGAGCACCGGGGAGCTGTTTTTT
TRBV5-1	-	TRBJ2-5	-	CASSLNRAQETQYF	TGCGCCAGCAGCTTAAACCGAGCCCAAGAGACCCAGTACTTC
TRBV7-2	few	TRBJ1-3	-	CASRRGITGNTIYF	TGTGCCAGCCGGCGAGGGATTACTGGAAACACCATATATTTT
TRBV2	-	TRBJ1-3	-	CASAAKVVYTIYF	TGTGCCAGCGCCGCCAAGGTCGTCTACACCATATATTTT
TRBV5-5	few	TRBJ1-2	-	CASSFRASGVYGYTF	TGTGCCAGCAGCTTTCGTGCGAGCGGGGTCTATGGCTACACCTTC
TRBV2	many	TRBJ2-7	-	CASSEGPTYEQYF	TGTGCCAGCAGTGAAGGGCCAACCTACGAGCAGTACTTC
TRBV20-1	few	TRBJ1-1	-	CSAPWPNMNTEAFF	TGCAGTGCTCCCTGGCCCAACATGAACACTGAAGCTTTCTTT
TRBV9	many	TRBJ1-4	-	CASNYGGRGEKLFF	TGTGCCAGCAACTATGGAGGGAGAGGTGAAAAACTGTTTTTT
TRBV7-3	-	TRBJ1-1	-	CASSLSKVPTEAFF	TGTGCCAGCAGCTTAAGCAAGGTCCCCACTGAAGCTTTCTTT
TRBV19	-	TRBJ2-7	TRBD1	CASSTTGGSEQYF	TGTGCCAGTAGTACGACAGGGGGCTCCGAGCAGTACTTC
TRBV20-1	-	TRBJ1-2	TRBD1	CSAPDRGYGYTF	TGCAGTGCTCCGGACAGGGGCTATGGCTACACCTTC
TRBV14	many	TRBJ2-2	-	CASSPGPRELFF	TGTGCCAGCAGCCCCGGCCCCCGAGAGCTGTTTTTT
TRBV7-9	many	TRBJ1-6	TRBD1	CASSADRAPASPLHF	TGTGCCAGCAGCGCAGACAGGGCCCCCGCTTCACCCCTCCACTTT
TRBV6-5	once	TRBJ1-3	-	CASSPGQNSGNTIYF	TGTGCCAGCAGCCCTGGACAGAACTCTGGAAACACCATATATTTT
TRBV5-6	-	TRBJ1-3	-	CASSLVADTTSGNTIYF	TGTGCCAGCAGCTTGGTTGCTGACACAACCTCTGGAAACACCATATATTTT
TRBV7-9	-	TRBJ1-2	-	CASSQERSYGYTF	TGCGCCAGCAGCCAAGAGCGTTCCTATGGCTACACCTTC
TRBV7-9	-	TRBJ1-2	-	CASGPEGGYGYTF	TGTGCCAGCGGCCCCGAGGGAGGTTATGGCTACACCTTC
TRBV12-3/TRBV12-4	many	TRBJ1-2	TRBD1	CASSDGTVVGYTF	TGTGCCAGCAGTGATGGGACAGTAGTCGGCTACACCTTC
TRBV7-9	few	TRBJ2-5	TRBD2	CASSLAGGLVFETQYF	TGTGCCAGCAGCTTAGCGGGGGGACTAGTCTTTGAGACCCAGTACTTC
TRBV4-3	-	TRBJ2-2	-	CASSQEATNTGELFF	TGCGCCAGCAGCCAAGAGGCTACGAACACCGGGGAGCTGTTTTTT
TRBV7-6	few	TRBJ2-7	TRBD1	CASSSRTGTGAYEQYF	TGTGCCAGCAGCTCCCGAACCGGGACAGGCGCCTACGAGCAGTACTTC
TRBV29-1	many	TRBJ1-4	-	CSVGDRTREKLFF	TGCAGCGTCGGTGACAGGACTAGGGAAAAACTGTTTTTT
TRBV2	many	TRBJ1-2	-	CASKPDIINYGYTF	TGTGCCAGCAAGCCGGACATTATCAACTATGGCTACACCTTC
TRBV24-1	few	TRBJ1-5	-	CASSLSLRDQPQHF	TGTGCCAGCAGCCTGTCCCTTAGAGATCAGCCCCAGCATTTT
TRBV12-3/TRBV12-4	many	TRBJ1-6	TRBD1	CASTSTGVNSPLHF	TGTGCCAGCACCTCGACAGGGGTGAATTCACCCCTCCACTTT
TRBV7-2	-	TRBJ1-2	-	CASSPFEGGIDGYTF	TGTGCCAGCAGCCCATTCGAGGGGGGGATAGATGGCTACACCTTC